This TCR beta chain appears in the sequencing data of a study of CD8 T cells in ankylosing spondylitis. Study-wide results and caveats: In the blood and synovial fluid of reactive arthritis, some motif variants had been previously reported. Disease-associated clonotypes exhibited CD8+ identity and were relatively infrequent in peripheral blood. Within matched ankylosing spondylitis synovial fluid, disease-linked clones were reportedly significantly enriched.

Quantitative molecular-barcoded 5'-RACE generated the TCR beta libraries. TCRdb itself ran the 5' RACE reads through MiXCR, one entry per CDR3 protein. The repertoire holds 250,000 to 400,000 distinct CDR3 sequences, with 11% as singletons. This clonotype was picked up a small number of times. The target antigen is unknown. The CDR3 runs to 20 residues. Germline V lookup: CDR1 SGHAT, CDR2 FQNNGV. The V segment lost 4 bases and the J segment 4 bases; nucleotides outside the gene matches: 24. The chain is built from TRBV11-2 and TRBJ1-2, with 7 bases identical to TRBD1. The sample comprised blood, either unsorted or a sorted T cell fraction (not recorded which). The sequence was collected from a female donor with ankylosing spondylitis or in good health (not recorded which). CDR3 amino acids: CASSSNTAFNRDRVPYGYTF. CDR3 DNA sequence: TGTGCCAGCAGCTCGAATACAGCCTTTAACCGGGACAGAGTCCCCTATGGCTACACCTTC.